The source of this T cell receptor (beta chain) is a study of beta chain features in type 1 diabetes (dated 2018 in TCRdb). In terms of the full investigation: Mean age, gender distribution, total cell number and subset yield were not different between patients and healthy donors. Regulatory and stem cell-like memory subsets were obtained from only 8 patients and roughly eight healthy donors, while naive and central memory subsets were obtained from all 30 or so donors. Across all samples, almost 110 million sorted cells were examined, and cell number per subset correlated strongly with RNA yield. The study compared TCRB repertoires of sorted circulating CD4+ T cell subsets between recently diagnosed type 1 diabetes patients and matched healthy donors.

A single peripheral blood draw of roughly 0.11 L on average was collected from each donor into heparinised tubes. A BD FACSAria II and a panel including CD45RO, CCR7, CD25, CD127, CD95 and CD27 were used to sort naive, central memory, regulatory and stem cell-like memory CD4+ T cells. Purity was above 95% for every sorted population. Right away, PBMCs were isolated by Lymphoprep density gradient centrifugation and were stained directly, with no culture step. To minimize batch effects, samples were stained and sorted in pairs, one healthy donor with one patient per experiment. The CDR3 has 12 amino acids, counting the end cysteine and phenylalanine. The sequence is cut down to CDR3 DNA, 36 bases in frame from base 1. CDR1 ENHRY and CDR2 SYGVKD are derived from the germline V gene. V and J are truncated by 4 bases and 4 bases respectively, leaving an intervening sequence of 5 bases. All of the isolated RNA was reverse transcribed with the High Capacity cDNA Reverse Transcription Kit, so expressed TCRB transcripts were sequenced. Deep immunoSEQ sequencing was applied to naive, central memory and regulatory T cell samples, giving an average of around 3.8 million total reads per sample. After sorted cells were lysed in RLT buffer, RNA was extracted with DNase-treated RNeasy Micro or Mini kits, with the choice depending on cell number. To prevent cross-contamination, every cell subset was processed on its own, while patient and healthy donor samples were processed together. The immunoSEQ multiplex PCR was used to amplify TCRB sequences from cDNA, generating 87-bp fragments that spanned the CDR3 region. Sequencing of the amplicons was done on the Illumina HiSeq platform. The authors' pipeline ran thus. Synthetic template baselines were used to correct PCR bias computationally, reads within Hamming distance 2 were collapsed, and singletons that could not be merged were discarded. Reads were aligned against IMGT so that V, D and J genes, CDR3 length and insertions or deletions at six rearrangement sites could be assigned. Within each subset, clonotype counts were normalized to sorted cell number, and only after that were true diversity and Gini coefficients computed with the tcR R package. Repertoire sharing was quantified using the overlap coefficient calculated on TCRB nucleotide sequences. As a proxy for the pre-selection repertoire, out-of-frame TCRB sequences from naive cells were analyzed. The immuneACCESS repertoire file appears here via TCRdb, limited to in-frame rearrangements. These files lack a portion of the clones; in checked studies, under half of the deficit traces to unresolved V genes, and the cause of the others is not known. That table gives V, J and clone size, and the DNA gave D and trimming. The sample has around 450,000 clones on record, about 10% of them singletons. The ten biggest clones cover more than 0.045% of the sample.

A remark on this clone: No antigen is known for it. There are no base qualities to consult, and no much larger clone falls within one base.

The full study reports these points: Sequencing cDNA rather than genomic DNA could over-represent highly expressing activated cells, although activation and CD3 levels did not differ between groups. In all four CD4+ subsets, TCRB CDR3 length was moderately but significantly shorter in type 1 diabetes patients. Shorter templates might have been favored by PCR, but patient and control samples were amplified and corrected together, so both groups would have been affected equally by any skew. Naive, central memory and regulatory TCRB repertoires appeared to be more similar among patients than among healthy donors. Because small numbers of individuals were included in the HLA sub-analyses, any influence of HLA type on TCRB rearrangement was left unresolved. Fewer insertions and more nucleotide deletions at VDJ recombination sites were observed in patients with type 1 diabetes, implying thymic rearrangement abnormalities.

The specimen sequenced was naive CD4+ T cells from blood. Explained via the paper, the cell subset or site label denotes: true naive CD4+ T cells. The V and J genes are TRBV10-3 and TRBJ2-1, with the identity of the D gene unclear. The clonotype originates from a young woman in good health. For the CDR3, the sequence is CAISGWYNEQFF. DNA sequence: TGTGCCATCAGTGGTTGGTACAATGAGCAGTTCTTC.